Listed below are T cell receptor beta chains from one sample, sequenced in a study of control samples from healthy donors and cancer patients. Only in-frame clones appear in the TCRdb table, and some are missing; sequencing was by immunoSEQ multiplex PCR. Of 70,000 to 90,000 clones listed, about 94% are singletons. Sequencing input: blood. Every receptor here comes from a woman between 18 and 30 years old in good health. CDR3s include the opening cysteine and the closing phenylalanine or tryptophan. Fields, in order: D gene, clone size, J gene, V gene, CDR3 protein, CDR3 DNA. The D gene is left open where the match is weak. Clone size, where shown, is once, few, many, or a class for clones that have expanded.

D: -; size: -; J: TRBJ2-2; V: TRBV5-1; CDR3: CASSLQGNTGELFF; DNA: TGCGCCAGCAGTCTACAGGGGAACACCGGGGAGCTGTTTTTT
D: -; size: -; J: TRBJ1-4; V: TRBV2; CDR3: CASSATGRDEKLFF; DNA: TGTGCCAGCAGTGCCACAGGGAGGGATGAAAAACTGTTTTTT
D: TRBD1; size: -; J: TRBJ1-4; V: TRBV29-1; CDR3: CSVGLQGAEKLFF; DNA: TGCAGCGTTGGTTTACAGGGGGCTGAAAAACTGTTTTTT
D: TRBD1; size: -; J: TRBJ2-7; V: TRBV28; CDR3: CASSFWGQGARGYEQYF; DNA: TGTGCCAGCAGTTTCTGGGGACAGGGGGCCAGAGGCTACGAGCAGTACTTC
D: -; size: -; J: TRBJ1-2; V: TRBV7-9; CDR3: CAGNTDGRGYTF; DNA: TGTGCCGGAAATACCGACGGACGAGGCTACACCTTC
D: -; size: -; J: TRBJ1-4; V: TRBV6-1; CDR3: CASSEWSTNEKLFF; DNA: TGTGCCAGCAGTGAATGGTCAACTAATGAAAAACTGTTTTTT
D: -; size: -; J: TRBJ1-4; V: TRBV3-1/TRBV3-2; CDR3: CASSQGDGTAGKLFF; DNA: TGTGCCAGCAGCCAGGGGGATGGGACGGCCGGAAAACTGTTTTTT
D: TRBD1; size: -; J: TRBJ2-7; V: TRBV19; CDR3: CASSFGQGREQYF; DNA: TGTGCCAGTAGCTTCGGACAGGGGAGGGAGCAGTACTTC
D: -; size: -; J: TRBJ1-4; V: TRBV5-1; CDR3: CASSSGLQGPNEKLFF; DNA: TGCGCCAGCAGCTCAGGACTACAGGGCCCTAATGAAAAACTGTTTTTT
D: TRBD1; size: -; J: TRBJ2-4; V: TRBV12-3/TRBV12-4; CDR3: CASRNDRVNIQYF; DNA: TGTGCCAGCAGAAATGACAGGGTGAACATTCAGTACTTC
D: -; size: -; J: TRBJ2-2; V: TRBV11-2; CDR3: CASSPGVTPGELFF; DNA: TGTGCCAGCAGCCCTGGGGTCACTCCCGGGGAGCTGTTTTTT
D: -; size: -; J: TRBJ1-2; V: TRBV5-4; CDR3: CASSLDETGGYTF; DNA: TGTGCCAGCAGCTTAGACGAGACAGGTGGCTACACCTTC
D: -; size: -; J: TRBJ2-1; V: TRBV6-2/TRBV6-3; CDR3: CASSSTRGRPHNEQFF; DNA: TGTGCCAGCAGCTCAACGAGGGGGAGGCCCCACAATGAGCAGTTCTTC
D: -; size: -; J: TRBJ2-7; V: TRBV2; CDR3: CASSSTSTLYEQYF; DNA: TGTGCCAGCAGTTCTACTAGTACCCTCTACGAGCAGTACTTC
D: TRBD1; size: -; J: TRBJ1-2; V: TRBV28; CDR3: CASRQGAADYTF; DNA: TGTGCCAGCAGACAGGGGGCAGCGGATTACACCTTC
D: -; size: -; J: TRBJ1-4; V: TRBV5-4; CDR3: CASSLGRIQGLREKLFF; DNA: TGTGCCAGCAGCTTGGGTAGGATCCAGGGGTTACGAGAAAAACTGTTTTTT
D: -; size: -; J: TRBJ1-2; V: TRBV4-3; CDR3: CASSQDRTARGGYTF; DNA: TGCGCCAGCAGCCAAGATCGAACCGCCCGGGGTGGCTACACCTTC
D: -; size: -; J: TRBJ2-7; V: TRBV28; CDR3: CASSSGGTLGNYEQYF; DNA: TGTGCCAGCAGTTCCGGAGGGACGTTGGGAAACTACGAGCAGTACTTC
D: -; size: -; J: TRBJ1-5; V: TRBV24-1; CDR3: CATSAAAGTNQPQHF; DNA: TGTGCCACCAGTGCCGCTGCCGGTACTAATCAGCCCCAGCATTTT
D: TRBD2; size: -; J: TRBJ2-2; V: TRBV5-4; CDR3: CASSFGGGANTGELFF; DNA: TGTGCCAGCAGCTTTGGGGGAGGGGCGAACACCGGGGAGCTGTTTTTT
D: -; size: -; J: TRBJ1-4; V: TRBV5-4; CDR3: CASSWGGVENEKLFF; DNA: TGTGCCAGCAGCTGGGGGGGGGTGGAGAATGAAAAACTGTTTTTT
D: TRBD2; size: once; J: TRBJ2-1; V: TRBV5-1; CDR3: CASSTAGYNEQFF; DNA: TGCGCCAGCAGCACAGCGGGATACAATGAGCAGTTCTTC
D: -; size: few; J: TRBJ1-2; V: TRBV28; CDR3: CASSLSPGLYGYTF; DNA: TGTGCCAGCAGTTTATCCCCAGGGCTCTATGGCTACACCTTC
D: TRBD2; size: -; J: TRBJ2-1; V: TRBV19; CDR3: CASSTGLAGGWDEQFF; DNA: TGTGCCAGTAGTACCGGACTAGCGGGGGGGTGGGATGAGCAGTTCTTC
D: TRBD1; size: -; J: TRBJ1-5; V: TRBV5-1; CDR3: CASSPTGQGNQPQHF; DNA: TGCGCCAGCAGCCCCACGGGACAGGGAAATCAGCCCCAGCATTTT
D: TRBD2; size: -; J: TRBJ2-3; V: TRBV12-5; CDR3: CASGPHGLAGVVEDTQYF; DNA: TGTGCTAGTGGCCCGCACGGGCTAGCGGGGGTTGTAGAAGATACGCAGTATTTT
D: -; size: -; J: TRBJ1-5; V: TRBV2; CDR3: CASSGSDRNQPQHF; DNA: TGTGCCAGCAGTGGTAGTGACAGGAATCAGCCCCAGCATTTT
D: TRBD2; size: -; J: TRBJ2-1; V: TRBV28; CDR3: CASSSWFGGNNEQFF; DNA: TGTGCCAGCAGTTCCTGGTTCGGGGGGAACAATGAGCAGTTCTTC
D: -; size: -; J: TRBJ2-7; V: TRBV5-6; CDR3: CASSFGFEGTEQYF; DNA: TGTGCCAGCAGCTTCGGGTTCGAAGGTACCGAGCAGTACTTC
D: TRBD1; size: -; J: TRBJ1-3; V: TRBV7-3; CDR3: CASSLVRDSGNTIYF; DNA: TGTGCCAGCAGCCTAGTCAGGGACAGCGGAAACACCATATATTTT
D: TRBD1; size: few; J: TRBJ2-5; V: TRBV29-1; CDR3: CSVPTGRELETQYF; DNA: TGCAGCGTCCCGACAGGGCGAGAACTAGAGACCCAGTACTTC
D: -; size: once; J: TRBJ2-5; V: TRBV18; CDR3: CASSPRSSETQYF; DNA: TGTGCCAGCTCACCACGGTCATCGGAGACCCAGTACTTC
D: -; size: -; J: TRBJ2-5; V: TRBV11-2; CDR3: CASSFLRAETQYF; DNA: TGTGCCAGCAGCTTTCTCAGGGCGGAGACCCAGTACTTC
D: TRBD1; size: -; J: TRBJ1-4; V: TRBV28; CDR3: CASSHHRGRNEKLFF; DNA: TGTGCCAGCAGCCACCACAGGGGGCGCAATGAAAAACTGTTTTTT
D: -; size: few; J: TRBJ2-5; V: TRBV29-1; CDR3: CSWGQGMETQYF; DNA: TGCAGCTGGGGCCAAGGCATGGAGACCCAGTACTTC
D: -; size: -; J: TRBJ1-4; V: TRBV25-1; CDR3: CASSDPRPQGREKLFF; DNA: TGTGCCAGCAGTGACCCGCGCCCACAGGGCCGTGAAAAACTGTTTTTT
D: TRBD1; size: -; J: TRBJ2-1; V: TRBV28; CDR3: CASSSTGGTYNEQFF; DNA: TGTGCCAGCAGTTCGACAGGGGGTACCTACAATGAGCAGTTCTTC
D: -; size: -; J: TRBJ2-3; V: TRBV28; CDR3: CASSSTGQPSTDTQYF; DNA: TGTGCCAGCAGTTCCACCGGACAGCCGAGCACAGATACGCAGTATTTT
D: -; size: -; J: TRBJ2-3; V: TRBV6-6; CDR3: CATQGRSTDTQYF; DNA: TGTGCCACCCAAGGCAGGAGCACAGATACGCAGTATTTT
D: -; size: -; J: TRBJ2-7; V: TRBV27; CDR3: CASSWGGTDYEQYF; DNA: TGTGCCAGCAGTTGGGGAGGTACCGACTACGAGCAGTACTTC
D: -; size: -; J: TRBJ2-2; V: TRBV24-1; CDR3: CATYGGGELFF; DNA: TGTGCCACCTATGGAGGAGGGGAGCTGTTTTTT
D: -; size: -; J: TRBJ1-2; V: TRBV19; CDR3: CASKVTGDGYTF; DNA: TGTGCCAGTAAAGTAACAGGCGATGGCTACACCTTC